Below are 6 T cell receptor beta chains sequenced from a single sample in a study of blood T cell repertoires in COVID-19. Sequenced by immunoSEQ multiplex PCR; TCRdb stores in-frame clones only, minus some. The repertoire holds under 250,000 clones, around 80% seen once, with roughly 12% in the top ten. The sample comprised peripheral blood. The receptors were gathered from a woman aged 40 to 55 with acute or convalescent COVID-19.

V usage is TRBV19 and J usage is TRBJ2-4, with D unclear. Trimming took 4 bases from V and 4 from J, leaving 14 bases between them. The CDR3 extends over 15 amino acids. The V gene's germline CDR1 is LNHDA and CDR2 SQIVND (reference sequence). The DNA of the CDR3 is TGTGCCAGTAGTACCCCGCATGGCGGAAAAAACATTCAGTACTTC. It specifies CASSTPHGGKNIQYF.

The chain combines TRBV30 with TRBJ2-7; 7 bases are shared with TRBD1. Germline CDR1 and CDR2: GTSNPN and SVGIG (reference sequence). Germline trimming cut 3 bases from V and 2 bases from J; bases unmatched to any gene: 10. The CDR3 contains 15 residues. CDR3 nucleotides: TGTGCCTGGAGAGCCTCCAGGGGGAAGACCTACGAGCAGTACTTC. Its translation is CAWRASRGKTYEQYF.

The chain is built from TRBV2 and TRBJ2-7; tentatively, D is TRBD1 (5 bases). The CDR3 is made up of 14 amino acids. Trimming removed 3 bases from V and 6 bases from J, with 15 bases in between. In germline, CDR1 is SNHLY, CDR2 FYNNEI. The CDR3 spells CASSDQGPMSEQYF. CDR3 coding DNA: TGTGCCAGCAGTGACCAGGGCCCTATGAGCGAGCAGTACTTC.

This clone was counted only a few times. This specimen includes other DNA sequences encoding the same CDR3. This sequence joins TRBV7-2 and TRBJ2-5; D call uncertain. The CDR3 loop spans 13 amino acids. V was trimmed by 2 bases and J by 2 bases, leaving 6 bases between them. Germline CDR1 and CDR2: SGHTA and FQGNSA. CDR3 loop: CASSLQVQETQYF. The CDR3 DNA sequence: TGTGCCAGCAGCTTACAGGTTCAAGAGACCCAGTACTTC.

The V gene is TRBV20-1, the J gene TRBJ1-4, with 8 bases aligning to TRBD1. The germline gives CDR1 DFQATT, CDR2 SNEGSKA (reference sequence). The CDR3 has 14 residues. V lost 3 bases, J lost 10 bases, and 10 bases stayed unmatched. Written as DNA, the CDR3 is TGCAGTGCTAGTTTGACAGGGGCGATAGTAAAACTGTTTTTT. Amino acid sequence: CSASLTGAIVKLFF.

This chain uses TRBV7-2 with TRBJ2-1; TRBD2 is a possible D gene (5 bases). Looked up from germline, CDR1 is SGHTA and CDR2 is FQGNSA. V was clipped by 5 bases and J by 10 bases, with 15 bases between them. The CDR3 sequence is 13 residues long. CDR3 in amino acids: CASSDLASGEQFF. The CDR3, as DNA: TGTGCCAGCAGCGACCTAGCATCTGGGGAGCAGTTCTTC.